One sample yielded the 30 T cell receptor beta chains listed below, sequenced in a study of blood T cell repertoires in COVID-19. Clones were read by immunoSEQ multiplex PCR, and TCRdb kept only the in-frame ones, dropping some. The table includes 330,000 or so clones, about 90% detected once. The sample consisted of PBMCs or T cells enriched from blood (not recorded which). The receptors shown here come from a man between 35 and 55 years old in a cohort exposed to, infected with or recovered from COVID-19 (not recorded which).

The V call is TRBV5-4, the J call TRBJ2-3; 11 nucleotides line up with TRBD2. The CDR3 runs to 16 residues. CDR1 and CDR2 (germline): SGHNT, YYREEE (reference sequence). After removal of 2 bases from V and 1 base from J, the junction contained 3 bases not matched to a gene. The CDR3 sequence is CASSLNSGRGTDTQYF. The CDR3 DNA reads as TGTGCCAGCAGCTTAAATAGCGGGAGGGGCACAGATACGCAGTATTTT.

The J gene is TRBJ2-7, the V gene TRBV10-2; D is undetermined. The germline gives CDR1 WSHSY, CDR2 SAAADI. The ends were cut back, 4 bases at V and 3 bases at J, with 7 bases in the middle. The CDR3 length is 12 residues. CDR3 DNA sequence: TGCGCCAGCAGTGCCCAATTCTACGAGCAGTACTTC. Translated: CASSAQFYEQYF.

V and J are TRBV2 and TRBJ1-2; maybe TRBD1 (5 bases). V gave up 8 bases and J gave up 5 bases, with 15 bases separating them. This CDR3 is 13 amino acids long. In germline, CDR1 is SNHLY, CDR2 FYNNEI. The CDR3 nucleotides read TGTGCCAGCCGGGGGACGGGGCTGTATGGCTACACCTTC. It is translated as CASRGTGLYGYTF.

The chain employs TRBV3-1 (or the pseudogene TRBV3-2) and TRBJ1-3; maybe TRBD1 (6 bases). CDR3 length: 17 residues. Per germline, CDR1 LGHDT and CDR2 YNNKEL (reference sequence). V gave up 3 bases and J gave up 0 bases, with 15 bases separating them. CDR3 amino acids: CASSQANYRASGNTIYF. CDR3 nucleotides: TGTGCCAGCAGCCAGGCGAATTACAGGGCCTCTGGAAACACCATATATTTT.

This chain connects TRBV12-5 to TRBJ2-3; 9 bases agree with TRBD1. This CDR3 comprises 14 residues. Germline V gives CDR1 LGHNT, CDR2 FRNRAP. V lost 3 bases and J lost 7; bases outside the gene matches: 5. CDR3 protein: CASGFRDRVNTQYF. The CDR3 DNA is TGTGCTAGTGGTTTCCGGGACAGGGTGAATACGCAGTATTTT.

The genes are TRBV18 and TRBJ1-4; no definite D call. Germline-derived CDR1 and CDR2 are KGHSH and LQKENI. V lost 4 bases to trimming and J lost 0 bases, with 9 bases between them. This CDR3 is 15 amino acids long. CDR3 sequence: CASSLTGATNEKLFF. The DNA of the CDR3 is TGTGCCAGCTCACTGACGGGTGCAACTAATGAAAAACTGTTTTTT.

The rearrangement joins TRBV18 to TRBJ1-3, with D unclear. V lost 3 bases to trimming and J lost 0 bases, with 12 bases between them. Germline-derived CDR1 and CDR2 are KGHSH and LQKENI. The CDR3 totals 16 residues. CDR3: CASSPSTSNSGNTIYF. The CDR3 nucleotides are TGTGCCAGCTCACCTTCGACATCGAACTCTGGAAACACCATATATTTT.

This clone was counted a single time. The CDR3 DNA sequence: TGTGCCTGGAGTGTAATATGGGGAGGGGGCACAGATACGCAGTATTTT. The encoded protein is CAWSVIWGGGTDTQYF. The V gene is TRBV30, the J gene TRBJ2-3, with 7 bases aligning to TRBD2. Germline CDR1 reads GTSNPN; CDR2 reads SVGIG (reference sequence). V trimming: 0 bases; J trimming: 1 base; junction bases outside the gene matches: 7. This CDR3 is built from 16 residues.

The rearrangement uses TRBV2 and TRBJ2-1, with D possibly being TRBD1 (5 bases). Germline CDR1 is SNHLY and CDR2 is FYNNEI. Trimming shortened V by 3 bases and J by 7 bases, and 10 bases separated the two germline ends. The CDR3 covers 13 residues. The CDR3 protein is CASSDERGNEQFF. The CDR3, as DNA: TGTGCCAGCAGTGATGAAAGGGGAAATGAGCAGTTCTTC.

This sequence joins TRBV11-1 and TRBJ2-5; D gene unclear. Germline assignment: CDR1 SGHAT and CDR2 FQDESV (reference sequence). The CDR3 contains 13 residues. V dropped 5 bases and J dropped 1 base, with 8 bases sitting between them. The CDR3 sequence is CASSHPPQETQYF. The CDR3 DNA reads as TGTGCCAGCAGCCATCCCCCCCAAGAGACCCAGTACTTC.

The J gene is TRBJ2-1, the V gene TRBV11-3; 9 bases match TRBD2. This CDR3 is 16 amino acids long. Losses at the gene ends were 5 bases for V and 9 bases for J; bases not matched to a gene: 14. Germline CDR1 and CDR2: SGHNT and YENEEA. In nucleotides, the CDR3 is TGTGCCAGCAGCAATCCGGGAGTAGCGGGAGAAGGTGAGCAGTTCTTC. It is translated as CASSNPGVAGEGEQFF.

The genes are TRBV5-1 and TRBJ1-4; D gene uncertain. The CDR3 contains 14 residues. V was shortened by 4 bases and J by 6 bases, with 13 bases between the two germline ends. Per the germline V gene, CDR1 is SGHRS and CDR2 is YFSETQ. The DNA of the CDR3 is TGCGCCAGCAGCCCCAAAATAGCGGATGAAAAACTGTTTTTT. Its protein product is CASSPKIADEKLFF.

The chain has TRBV2 and TRBJ2-7, with 9 positions matching TRBD1. V shed 6 bases, J shed 0 bases, and the junction held 6 bases outside the gene matches. This CDR3 region has 15 residues. Germline V gene lookup returns CDR1 SNHLY and CDR2 FYNNEI. DNA of the CDR3: TGTGCCAGCAGAGGCGGGACAGGGAGCTCCTACGAGCAGTACTTC. Its protein product is CASRGGTGSSYEQYF.

In this sample, this clone turned up a few times. The chain carries TRBV10-1 and TRBJ1-1, with D uncertain. There are 13 residues in the CDR3. Per the germline V gene, CDR1 is WNHNN and CDR2 is SYGVQD (reference sequence). The V end was cut by 4 bases, the J end by 1 base, with 7 bases between. This CDR3 reads CASSGGKNTEAFF. CDR3 DNA: TGCGCCAGCAGTGGCGGTAAGAACACTGAAGCTTTCTTT.

The V call is TRBV19, the J call TRBJ2-6; 7 nucleotides align to TRBD1. Trimming removed 5 bases from V and 0 bases from J; junction bases left unmatched: 13. This CDR3 is 19 amino acids long. The germline gives CDR1 LNHDA, CDR2 SQIVND (reference sequence). CDR3 nucleotide sequence: TGTGCCAGTAGTGCCATCCGGGACAGACTCGGCTCTGGGGCCAACGTCCTGACTTTC. It is translated as CASSAIRDRLGSGANVLTF.

The CDR3 region has the DNA TGTGCCAGCAGCTCCATCACAGGGGGCAAAACTGAAGCTTTCTTT. This codes for CASSSITGGKTEAFF. The chain has TRBV7-8 and TRBJ1-1, with TRBD1 matching 9 bases. After removal of 4 bases from V and 5 bases from J, the junction contained 8 bases not matched to a gene. Looked up from germline, CDR1 is SGHVS and CDR2 is FQNEAQ. The CDR3 has 15 residues.

The sample holds a few counts of this clone. In DNA form, the CDR3 reads TGTGCCAGCAGTCGAACATACGTTAGCAATCAGCCCCAGCATTTT. Translated, it gives CASSRTYVSNQPQHF. This chain uses TRBV28 with TRBJ1-5; D ambiguous. The V gene lost 5 bases and the J gene lost 0 bases, with 11 bases spanning the gap. The CDR3 extends over 15 amino acids. Germline values: CDR1 MDHEN, CDR2 SYDVKM. The variable domain in full, with the rest retrieved from reference TRBV28 and TRBJ1-5, is DVKVTQSSRYLVKRTGEKVFLECVQDMDHENMFWYRQDPGLGLRLIYFSYDVKMKEKGDIPEGYSVSREKKERFSLILESASTNQTSMYLCASSRTYVSNQPQHFGDGTRLSIL.

Here the CDR3 reads CASSQGERDSYNEQFF. The CDR3 region has the DNA TGTGCCAGCAGCCAAGGGGAGCGGGACTCCTACAATGAGCAGTTCTTC. The chain recombines TRBV3-1 (or the pseudogene TRBV3-2) with TRBJ2-1; 7 nucleotides agree with TRBD2. Per the germline V gene, CDR1 is LGHDT and CDR2 is YNNKEL (reference sequence). Germline trimming cut 1 base from V and 0 bases from J; bases unmatched to any gene: 3. The CDR3 covers 16 residues.

This clone was observed many times. This rearrangement joins TRBV27 to TRBJ1-5; TRBD1 might be the D (6 bases). V was pared by 7 bases and J by 7 bases, with 14 bases between. The germline CDR1 and CDR2 sequences are MNHEY and SMNVEV (reference sequence). The CDR3 covers 13 residues. The chain's CDR3 is CASTGGPGQPQHF. The CDR3 bases are TGTGCCAGCACCGGGGGGCCTGGACAGCCCCAGCATTTT.

The rearrangement links TRBV3-1 (or the pseudogene TRBV3-2) to TRBJ2-1; 9 bases are shared with TRBD2. Trimming at V came to 1 base and at J to 5 bases, leaving 3 bases not matched to a gene. The CDR3 covers 15 residues. CDR1 LGHDT and CDR2 YNNKEL come from the germline V gene (reference sequence). This CDR3 is CASSQVPSGNNEQFF. The CDR3 DNA reads as TGTGCCAGCAGCCAAGTGCCTAGCGGGAACAATGAGCAGTTCTTC.

The V and J genes are TRBV28 and TRBJ1-1, with D maybe TRBD1 (5 bases). Germline CDR1 and CDR2: MDHEN and SYDVKM. The V end was cut by 8 bases, the J end by 0 bases, with 25 bases between. The CDR3 loop spans 18 amino acids. The CDR3 sequence: CASGYVWVKGIMNTEAFF. In DNA, the CDR3 is TGTGCCAGCGGGTACGTTTGGGTTAAGGGGATTATGAACACTGAAGCTTTCTTT.

For the CDR3, the DNA is TGTGCCAGCAGCCAAGGAGGACAGGGGACGAACACCGGGGAGCTGTTTTTT. Its translation: CASSQGGQGTNTGELFF. This rearrangement joins TRBV3-1 (or the pseudogene TRBV3-2) to TRBJ2-2, with 9 bases that match TRBD1. The length of the CDR3 is 17 residues. The V gene end was trimmed by 1 base and the J gene end by 0 bases; junction bases not matched to a gene: 3. Looked up from germline, CDR1 is LGHDT and CDR2 is YNNKEL (reference sequence).

The gene calls are TRBV10-2 and TRBJ2-7, with D maybe TRBD1 (6 bases). The CDR3 spans 14 residues. Germline V gene data show CDR1 as WSHSY and CDR2 as SAAADI. Trimming left V 3 bases short and J 1 base short, with 10 bases between. CDR3 in amino acids: CASSDRGDSYEQYF. The DNA for the CDR3 is TGCGCCAGCAGTGACAGGGGAGATTCCTACGAGCAGTACTTC.

V is TRBV12-3 or TRBV12-4 and J is TRBJ1-2; the D is unclear. The V end lost 5 bases, the J end lost 8 bases, and 15 bases lay between the germline ends. The CDR3 consists of 13 residues. The CDR3: CASSPDPSRGYTF. The CDR3 nucleotides read TGTGCCAGCAGTCCAGACCCATCCAGGGGCTACACCTTC.

CDR3 coding DNA: TGTGCCAGCAGCGCGGGACAGGGGTATCAGCCCCAGCATTTT. Its protein is CASSAGQGYQPQHF. The rearrangement joins TRBV5-6 to TRBJ1-5; TRBD1 matches 10 bases. CDR1 is SGHDT, CDR2 YYEEEE, per germline. V shed 4 bases, J shed 5 bases, and the junction held 3 bases outside the gene matches. The CDR3 sequence is 14 residues long. Supplemented by reference TRBV5-6 and TRBJ1-5, the full variable domain reads DAGVTQSPTHLIKTRGQQVTLRCSPKSGHDTVSWYQQALGQGPQFIFQYYEEEERQRGNFPDRFSGHQFPNYSSELNVNALLLGDSALYLCASSAGQGYQPQHFGDGTRLSIL.

This clone came up once. This chain uses TRBV5-4 with TRBJ1-4; a weak D match, TRBD1 (5 bases). Germline V lookup: CDR1 SGHNT, CDR2 YYREEE (reference sequence). V lost 4 bases and J lost 2, with 9 bases in between. The CDR3 length is 14 residues. The CDR3 reads CASSPGVTNEKLFF. The CDR3 DNA reads as TGTGCCAGCAGCCCGGGGGTGACTAATGAAAAACTGTTTTTT.

The chain recombines TRBV6-4 with TRBJ2-2; 7 bases are shared with TRBD2. Germline CDR1 MRHNA, CDR2 SNTAGT. The CDR3 is 15 amino acids. V shed 2 bases and J 1 base; nucleotides not matched to a gene: 1. CDR3 nucleotide sequence: TGTGCCAGCAGTGACCTAGCGGTGAACACCGGGGAGCTGTTTTTT. Translating gives CASSDLAVNTGELFF.

This chain joins TRBV9 and TRBJ2-1; TRBD2 agrees at 11 bases. The CDR3 has 16 amino acids. The junction had 12 bases not matched to a gene; V was cut back by 4 bases and J by 9 bases. CDR1 SGDLS and CDR2 YYNGEE come from the germline V gene. CDR3 in DNA: TGTGCCAGCAGCATGCGGAGAACTAGCGGGAGTGTTGAGCAGTTCTTC. Residues: CASSMRRTSGSVEQFF.

V gene TRBV24-1 combines with J gene TRBJ1-2; weak D call: TRBD1 (5 bases). With 7 bases removed from V and 7 bases from J, the gap between germline ends came to 21 bases. Germline CDR1 reads KGHDR; CDR2 reads SFDVKD. The CDR3 is made up of 15 amino acids. Written as DNA, the CDR3 is TGTGCCACCAGATCTGGGAGGGGCTCCTATGGTGGCTACACCTTC. This gives the protein CATRSGRGSYGGYTF.

The V and J genes are TRBV5-1 and TRBJ1-3, with a tentative D call TRBD1 (6 bases). Germline V gives CDR1 SGHRS, CDR2 YFSETQ. CDR3 size: 15 residues. V was cut by 4 bases and J by 2 bases, with 13 bases left in between. The CDR3 loop reads CASSLQGFTGNTIYF. CDR3 DNA: TGCGCCAGCAGCCTACAGGGATTTACTGGAAACACCATATATTTT. The entire variable domain, with the rest obtained from reference TRBV5-1 and TRBJ1-3, is as follows: KAGVTQTPRYLIKTRGQQVTLSCSPISGHRSVSWYQQTPGQGLQFLFEYFSETQRNKGNFPGRFSGRQFSNSRSEMNVSTLELGDSALYLCASSLQGFTGNTIYFGEGSWLTVV.